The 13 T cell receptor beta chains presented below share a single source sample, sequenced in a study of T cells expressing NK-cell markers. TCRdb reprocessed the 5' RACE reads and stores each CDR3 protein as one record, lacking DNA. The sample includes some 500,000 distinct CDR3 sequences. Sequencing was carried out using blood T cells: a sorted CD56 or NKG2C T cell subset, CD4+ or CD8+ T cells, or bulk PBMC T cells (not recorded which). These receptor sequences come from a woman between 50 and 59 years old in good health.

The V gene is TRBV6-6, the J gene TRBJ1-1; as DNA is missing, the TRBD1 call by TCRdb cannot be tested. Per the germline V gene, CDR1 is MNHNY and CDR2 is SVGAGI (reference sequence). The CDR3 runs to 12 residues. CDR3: CASGGRVTEAFF.

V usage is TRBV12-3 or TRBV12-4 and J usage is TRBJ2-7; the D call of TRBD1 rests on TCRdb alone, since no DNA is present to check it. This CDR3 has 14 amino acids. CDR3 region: CASRTGGLAYEQYF.

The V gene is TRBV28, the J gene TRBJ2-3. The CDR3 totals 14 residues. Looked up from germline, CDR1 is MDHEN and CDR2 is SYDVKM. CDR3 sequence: CASRPAGSTDTQYF.

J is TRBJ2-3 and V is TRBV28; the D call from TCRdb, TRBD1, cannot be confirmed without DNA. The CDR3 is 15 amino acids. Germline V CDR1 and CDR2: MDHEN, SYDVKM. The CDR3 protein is CASSSVGHRTDTQYF. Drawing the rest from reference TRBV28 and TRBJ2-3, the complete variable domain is DVKVTQSSRYLVKRTGEKVFLECVQDMDHENMFWYRQDPGLGLRLIYFSYDVKMKEKGDIPEGYSVSREKKERFSLILESASTNQTSMYLCASSSVGHRTDTQYFGPGTRLTVL.

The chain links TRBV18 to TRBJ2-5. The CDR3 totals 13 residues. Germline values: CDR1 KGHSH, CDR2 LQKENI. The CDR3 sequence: CASSPLGGETQYF.

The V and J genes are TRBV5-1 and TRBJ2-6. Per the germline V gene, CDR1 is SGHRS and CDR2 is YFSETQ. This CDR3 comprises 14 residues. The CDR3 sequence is CASRDVPGANVLTF.

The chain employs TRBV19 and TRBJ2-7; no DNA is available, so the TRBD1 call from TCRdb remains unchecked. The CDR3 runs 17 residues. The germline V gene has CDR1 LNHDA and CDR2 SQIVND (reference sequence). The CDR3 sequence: CASSTPPGTSDSYEQYF.

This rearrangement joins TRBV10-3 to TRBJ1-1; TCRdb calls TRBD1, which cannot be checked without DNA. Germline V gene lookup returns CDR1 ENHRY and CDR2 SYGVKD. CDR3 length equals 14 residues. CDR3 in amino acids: CAISEGGRGTEAFF.

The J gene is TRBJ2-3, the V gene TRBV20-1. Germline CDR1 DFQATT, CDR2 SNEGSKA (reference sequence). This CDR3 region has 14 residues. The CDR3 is CSARAPLGTDTQYF.

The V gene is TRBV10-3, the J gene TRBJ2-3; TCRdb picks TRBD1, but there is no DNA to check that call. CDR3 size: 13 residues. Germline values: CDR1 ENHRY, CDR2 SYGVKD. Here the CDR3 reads CASRDLGTDTQYF.

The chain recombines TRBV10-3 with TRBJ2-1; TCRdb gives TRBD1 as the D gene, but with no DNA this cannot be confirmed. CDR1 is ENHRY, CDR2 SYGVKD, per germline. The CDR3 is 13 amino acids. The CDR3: CAISGADTNEQFF.

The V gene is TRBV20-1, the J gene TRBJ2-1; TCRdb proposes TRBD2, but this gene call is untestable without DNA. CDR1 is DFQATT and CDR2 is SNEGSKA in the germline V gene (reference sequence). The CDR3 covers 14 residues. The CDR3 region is CSAEAGGVLREQFF.

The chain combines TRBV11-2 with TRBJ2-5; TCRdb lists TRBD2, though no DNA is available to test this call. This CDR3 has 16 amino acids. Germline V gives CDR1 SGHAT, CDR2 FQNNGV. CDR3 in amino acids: CASSYLTSGGKETQYF. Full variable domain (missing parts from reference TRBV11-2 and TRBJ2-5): EAGVAQSPRYKIIEKRQSVAFWCNPISGHATLYWYQQILGQGPKLLIQFQNNGVVDDSQLPKDRFSAERLKGVDSTLKIQPAKLEDSAVYLCASSYLTSGGKETQYFGPGTRLLVL.